The text below deals with one T cell receptor (beta chain). This sample stems from a study of blood T cell repertoires in COVID-19. Using immunoSEQ multiplex PCR, the repertoire was profiled, and TCRdb retains in-frame clones only, with some absent. The data hold a few hundred thousand clones, with roughly 84% observed a single time. Cohorts were determined from participant-reported clinical history. Germline CDR1 reads SGHRS; CDR2 reads YFSETQ. Trimming shortened V by 2 bases and J by 5 bases, and 17 bases separated the two germline ends. The CDR3 consists of 15 residues. The chain is built from TRBV5-1 and TRBJ2-7; the D gene is possibly TRBD1 (5 bases). This clonotype originated in a woman in her thirties who had recovered from COVID-19. The specimen sequenced was PBMCs or T cells enriched from blood (not recorded which). CDR3 nucleotides: TGCGCCAGCAGCTTAACGACAGTCGCTGGCGACGAGCAGTACTTC. It codes for CASSLTTVAGDEQYF.